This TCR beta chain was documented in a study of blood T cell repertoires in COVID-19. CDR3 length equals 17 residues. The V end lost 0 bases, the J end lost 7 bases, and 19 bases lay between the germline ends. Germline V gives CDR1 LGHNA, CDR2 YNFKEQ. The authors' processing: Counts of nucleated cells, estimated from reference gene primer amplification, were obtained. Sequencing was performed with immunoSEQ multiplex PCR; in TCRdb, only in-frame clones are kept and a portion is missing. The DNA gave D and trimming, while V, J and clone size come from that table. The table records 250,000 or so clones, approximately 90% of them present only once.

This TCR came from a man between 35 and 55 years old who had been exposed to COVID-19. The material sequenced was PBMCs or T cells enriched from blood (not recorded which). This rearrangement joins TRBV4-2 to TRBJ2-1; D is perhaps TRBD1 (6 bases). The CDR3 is CASSQEGVWGRNNEQFF. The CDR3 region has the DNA TGTGCCAGCAGCCAAGAGGGTGTCTGGGGGCGTAATAATGAGCAGTTCTTC.